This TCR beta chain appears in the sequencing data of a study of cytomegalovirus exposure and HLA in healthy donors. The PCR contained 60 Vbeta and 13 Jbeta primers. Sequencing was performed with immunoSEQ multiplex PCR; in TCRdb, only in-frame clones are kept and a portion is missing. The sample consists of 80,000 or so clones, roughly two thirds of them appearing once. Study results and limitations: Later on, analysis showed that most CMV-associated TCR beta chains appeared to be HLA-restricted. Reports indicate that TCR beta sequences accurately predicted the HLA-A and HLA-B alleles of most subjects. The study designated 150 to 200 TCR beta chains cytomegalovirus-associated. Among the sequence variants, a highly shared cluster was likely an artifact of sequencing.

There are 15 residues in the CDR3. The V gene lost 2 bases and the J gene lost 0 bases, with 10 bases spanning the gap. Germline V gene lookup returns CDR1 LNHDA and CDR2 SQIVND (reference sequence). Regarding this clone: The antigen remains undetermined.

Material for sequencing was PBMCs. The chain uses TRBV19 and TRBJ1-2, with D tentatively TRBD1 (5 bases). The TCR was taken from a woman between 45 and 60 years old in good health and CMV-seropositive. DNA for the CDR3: TGTGCCAGTAGTATACGGGGGAGCCCTAACTATGGCTACACCTTC. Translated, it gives CASSIRGSPNYGYTF.